These 17 T cell receptor beta chains share one sample of origin, sequenced in a study of blood T cells in healthy people across ages. Sample-barcoded 5' priming and a J-beta primer mix drove a second PCR of roughly 6 to 12 cycles. TCRdb reanalysed the 5' RACE reads using MiXCR and keeps one entry per CDR3 protein. The data hold around 780,000 distinct CDR3 sequences, with roughly 25% observed a single time. In addition, the sample was reused for a study of T cells of mothers and their children.

Sequenced input: blood. The receptors derive from a boy aged 5-17 years in good health.

J is TRBJ1-2 and V is TRBV28; the D gene is possibly TRBD1 (6 bases). This CDR3 is 13 amino acids long. Germline CDR1 MDHEN, CDR2 SYDVKM. Deletions cut 3 bases from V and 7 bases from J, with 12 bases between. The CDR3 spells CASSFGGGGGYTF. CDR3 nucleotide sequence: TGTGCCAGCAGTTTTGGGGGCGGAGGTGGCTACACCTTC.

This clonotype was found a few times. V usage is TRBV29-1 and J usage is TRBJ2-5; the D is unclear. The germline V gene has CDR1 SQVTM and CDR2 ANQGSEA. The length of the CDR3 is 14 residues. V lost 4 bases to trimming and J lost 3 bases, with 15 bases between them. The CDR3 here is CSVVKGNLEETQYF. CDR3 bases: TGCAGCGTTGTAAAGGGTAATCTAGAAGAGACCCAGTACTTC.

This clonotype occurred once. This chain uses TRBV20-1 with TRBJ2-5; no clear D. This CDR3 region has 10 residues. Germline V gives CDR1 DFQATT, CDR2 SNEGSKA (reference sequence). The CDR3 here is CRRLGETQYF. The CDR3 DNA reads as TGCAGGAGACTTGGAGAGACCCAGTACTTC.

The chain carries TRBV18 and TRBJ2-4, with 10 bases aligning to TRBD2. The CDR3 loop spans 14 amino acids. Germline V lookup: CDR1 KGHSH, CDR2 LQKENI. The trim removed 3 bases at V and 4 bases at J, leaving 0 bases unmatched. In DNA form, the CDR3 reads TGTGCCAGCTCACCGACTAGCGGGAAAAACATTCAGTACTTC. This encodes CASSPTSGKNIQYF.

The chain uses TRBV18 and TRBJ2-6; D is uncertain. Germline CDR1 is KGHSH and CDR2 is LQKENI. V was clipped by 3 bases and J by 5 bases, with 11 bases between them. This CDR3 has 15 residues. CDR3 sequence (DNA): TGTGCCAGCTCACCGACGCAATTGCGGGCCAACGTCCTGACTTTC. This codes for CASSPTQLRANVLTF.

For the CDR3, the DNA is TGTGCCAGCAGCTTAGATCGGACGGGTAATGAAAAACTGTTTTTT. Its protein product is CASSLDRTGNEKLFF. The genes are TRBV7-9 and TRBJ1-4; D gene ambiguous. V shed 1 base and J shed 4 bases, with 10 bases lying between them. Germline assignment: CDR1 SEHNR and CDR2 FQNEAQ (reference sequence). The CDR3 has 15 residues.

This clonotype was picked up a small number of times. V usage is TRBV3-1 and J usage is TRBJ2-1; 7 nucleotides align to TRBD1. The DNA end lines up better with TRBJ2-7; the J call may be wrong. Germline CDR1 and CDR2: LGHDT and YNNKEL (reference sequence). This CDR3 has 14 residues. The CDR3 DNA reads as TGTGCCAGCAGCCAAGGGGCCAGGGGGAACGAGCAGTACTTC. Translation: CASSQGARGNEQYF.

The V and J genes are TRBV21-1 and TRBJ1-5. TRBV21-1 is a recognized pseudogene. The CDR3 has 15 amino acids. CDR3 DNA sequence: TGTGCCAGCAGCGCAACAGTTCCGCTCAATCAGCCCCAGCATTTT. This codes for CASSATVPLNQPQHF.

V usage is TRBV29-1 and J usage is TRBJ2-3; D uncertain. The V end lost 4 bases, the J end lost 6 bases, and 17 bases lay between the germline ends. CDR3 length: 14 amino acids. Germline V lookup: CDR1 SQVTM, CDR2 ANQGSEA. CDR3 DNA: TGCAGCGTTGTAATTGTCGTGGCTCCGGATACGCAGTATTTT. Translating gives CSVVIVVAPDTQYF.

This clonotype appeared many times. The J gene is TRBJ2-7, the V gene TRBV5-1, with D perhaps matching TRBD1 (6 bases). The CDR3 is 14 residues long. V was shortened by 0 bases and J by 5 bases, with 12 bases between the two germline ends. Germline V gene sequence: CDR1 SGHRS, CDR2 YFSETQ. CDR3 sequence reads: CASSLDRVSDEQYF. In DNA form, the CDR3 reads TGCGCCAGCAGCTTGGACAGGGTGTCGGACGAGCAGTACTTC.

V gene TRBV6-2 or TRBV6-3 combines with J gene TRBJ2-7, with 10 bases fitting TRBD1. CDR3 length: 14 amino acids. Germline V lookup: CDR1 MNHEY, CDR2 SVGEGT. The J segment lost 6 bases and the V segment lost 4 bases, leaving 6 bases of the junction unmatched. Written as DNA, the CDR3 is TGTGCCAGCAGTTCCGGGACAGGGGCAGCCGAGCAGTACTTC. Its protein is CASSSGTGAAEQYF.

V is TRBV7-9 and J is TRBJ1-1; 8 bases line up with TRBD1. The germline V gene encodes CDR1 SEHNR and CDR2 FQNEAQ (reference sequence). CDR3 length equals 15 residues. V dropped 6 bases and J dropped 0; count of bases not matched to a gene: 6. CDR3 amino acids: CASRAIQGVNTEAFF. The CDR3 DNA is TGTGCCAGCAGGGCCATACAGGGGGTGAACACTGAAGCTTTCTTT.

This clonotype was detected a few times. The junction differs from germline at one of its ends, possibly a read error. The J gene is TRBJ2-5, the V gene TRBV10-3; no firm D call. Germline assignment: CDR1 ENHRY and CDR2 SYGVKD. This CDR3 spans 13 amino acids. CDR3 loop: CAINSRLQGTQYF. The CDR3 nucleotides are TGTGCCATCAACTCACGGCTACAAGGGACCCAGTACTTC.

J is TRBJ2-7 and V is TRBV19; no clear D gene. The CDR3 totals 14 residues. V lost 1 base and J 2 bases, leaving 9 bases between the germline ends. Germline V CDR1 and CDR2: LNHDA, SQIVND (reference sequence). DNA for the CDR3: TGTGCCAGTAGTATAGGAGCACCTACCTACGAGCAGTACTTC. Encoded protein: CASSIGAPTYEQYF.

Only a few counts were recorded for this clonotype. The junction differs from germline at one of its ends, possibly a read error. The V call is TRBV28, the J call TRBJ2-1; D not resolved. The CDR3 has 13 amino acids. CDR1 is MDHEN, CDR2 SYDVKM, per germline. CDR3 bases: TGTGCCAGCAGTTTAGATGCCTACAGTGAGCAGTTCTTC. Residues: CASSLDAYSEQFF. Full variable domain (outside the CDR3, taken from reference TRBV28 and TRBJ2-1): DVKVTQSSRYLVKRTGEKVFLECVQDMDHENMFWYRQDPGLGLRLIYFSYDVKMKEKGDIPEGYSVSREKKERFSLILESASTNQTSMYLCASSLDAYSEQFFGPGTRLTVL.

This clonotype has more than one count but fewer than ten. The chain couples TRBV5-1 to TRBJ2-3; 7 bases align to TRBD2. This CDR3 comprises 13 residues. CDR1 is SGHRS and CDR2 is YFSETQ in the germline V gene. Trimming at V came to 6 bases and at J to 4 bases, leaving 5 bases not matched to a gene. CDR3 DNA sequence: TGCGCCAGCAACACCGGGGGGTCAGATACGCAGTATTTT. Protein product: CASNTGGSDTQYF.

This clonotype has more than one count but fewer than ten. This chain uses TRBV3-1 with TRBJ2-1; 11 nucleotides match TRBD2. The CDR3 loop spans 19 amino acids. V was clipped by 4 bases and J by 4 bases; unmatched bases: 15. Germline V CDR1 and CDR2: LGHDT, YNNKEL (reference sequence). CDR3 in DNA: TGTGCCAGCAGCCCAAGACCCACTAGCGGGGGAGATCGATACAATGAGCAGTTCTTC. Translation: CASSPRPTSGGDRYNEQFF.